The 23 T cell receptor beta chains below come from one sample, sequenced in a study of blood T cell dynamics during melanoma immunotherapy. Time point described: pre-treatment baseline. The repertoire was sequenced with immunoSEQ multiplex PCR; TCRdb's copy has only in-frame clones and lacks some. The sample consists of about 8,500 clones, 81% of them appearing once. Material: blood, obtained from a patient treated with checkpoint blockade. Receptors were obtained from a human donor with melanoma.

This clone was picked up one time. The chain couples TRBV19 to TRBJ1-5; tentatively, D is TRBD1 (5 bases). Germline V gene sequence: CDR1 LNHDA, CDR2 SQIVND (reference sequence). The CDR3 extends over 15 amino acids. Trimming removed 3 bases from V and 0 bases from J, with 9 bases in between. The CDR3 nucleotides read TGTGCCAGTAGTATTTGGGGGATTAGCAATCAGCCCCAGCATTTT. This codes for CASSIWGISNQPQHF.

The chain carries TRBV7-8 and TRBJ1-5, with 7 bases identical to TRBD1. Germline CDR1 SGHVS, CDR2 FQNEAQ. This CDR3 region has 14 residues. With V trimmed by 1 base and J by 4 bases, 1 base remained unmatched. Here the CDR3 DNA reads TGTGCCAGCAGCTTAGACAGGGGTAATCAGCCCCAGCATTTT. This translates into CASSLDRGNQPQHF.

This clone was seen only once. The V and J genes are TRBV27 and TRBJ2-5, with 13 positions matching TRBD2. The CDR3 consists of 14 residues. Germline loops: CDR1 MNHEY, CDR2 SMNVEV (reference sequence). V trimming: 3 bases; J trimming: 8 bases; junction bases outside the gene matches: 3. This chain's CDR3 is CASSFTSGRVTQYF. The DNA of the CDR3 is TGTGCCAGCAGTTTTACTAGCGGGAGGGTCACCCAGTACTTC.

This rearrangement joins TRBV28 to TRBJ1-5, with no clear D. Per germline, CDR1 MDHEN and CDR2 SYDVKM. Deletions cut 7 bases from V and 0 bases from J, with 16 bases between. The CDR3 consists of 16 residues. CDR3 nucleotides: TGTGCCAGCAAACCCGGGCAGAAATATAGCAATCAGCCCCAGCATTTT. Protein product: CASKPGQKYSNQPQHF.

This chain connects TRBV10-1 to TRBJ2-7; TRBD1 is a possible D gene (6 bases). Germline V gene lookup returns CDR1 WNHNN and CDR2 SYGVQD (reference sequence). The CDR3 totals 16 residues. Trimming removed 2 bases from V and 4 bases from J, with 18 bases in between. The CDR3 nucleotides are TGCGCCAGCAGTGAGCAACAGGGAATAAATAGATACGAGCAGTACTTC. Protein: CASSEQQGINRYEQYF.

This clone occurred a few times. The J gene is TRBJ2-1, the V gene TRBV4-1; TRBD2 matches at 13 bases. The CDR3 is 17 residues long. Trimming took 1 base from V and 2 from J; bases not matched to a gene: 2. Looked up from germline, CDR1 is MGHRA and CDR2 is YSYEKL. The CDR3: CASSQGLAGGTYNEQFF. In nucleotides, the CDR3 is TGCGCCAGCAGCCAAGGACTAGCGGGAGGCACCTACAATGAGCAGTTCTTC.

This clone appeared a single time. Here the CDR3 reads CASSLVTTGNSSYEQYF. The CDR3 nucleotides are TGCGCCAGCAGCTTGGTAACGACAGGCAATAGCTCCTACGAGCAGTACTTC. The J gene is TRBJ2-7, the V gene TRBV5-1, with D perhaps TRBD1 (6 bases). This CDR3 comprises 17 residues. CDR1 and CDR2 (germline): SGHRS, YFSETQ. Between the trimmed V and J ends, which lost 0 bases and 0 bases, there was a span of 16 bases. The complete variable domain, with remaining parts taken from reference TRBV5-1 and TRBJ2-7, reads KAGVTQTPRYLIKTRGQQVTLSCSPISGHRSVSWYQQTPGQGLQFLFEYFSETQRNKGNFPGRFSGRQFSNSRSEMNVSTLELGDSALYLCASSLVTTGNSSYEQYFGPGTRLTVT.

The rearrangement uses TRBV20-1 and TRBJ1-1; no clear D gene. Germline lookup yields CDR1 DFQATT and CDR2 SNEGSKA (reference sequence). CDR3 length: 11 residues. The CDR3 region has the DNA TGCAGGCCTCTGAGGGACACTGAAGCTTTCTTT. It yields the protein CRPLRDTEAFF.

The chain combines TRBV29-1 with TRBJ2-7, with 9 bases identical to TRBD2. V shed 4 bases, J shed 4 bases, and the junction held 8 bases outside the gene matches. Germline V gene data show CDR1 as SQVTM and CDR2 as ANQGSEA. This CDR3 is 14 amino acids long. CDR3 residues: CSVVGGGGAYEQYF. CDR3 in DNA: TGCAGCGTTGTAGGAGGCGGGGGGGCTTACGAGCAGTACTTC.

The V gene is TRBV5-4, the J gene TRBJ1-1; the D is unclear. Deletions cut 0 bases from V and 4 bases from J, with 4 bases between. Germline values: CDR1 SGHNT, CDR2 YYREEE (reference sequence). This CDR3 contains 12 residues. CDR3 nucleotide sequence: TGTGCCAGCAGCTTGGATGGCACTGAAGCTTTCTTT. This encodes CASSLDGTEAFF.

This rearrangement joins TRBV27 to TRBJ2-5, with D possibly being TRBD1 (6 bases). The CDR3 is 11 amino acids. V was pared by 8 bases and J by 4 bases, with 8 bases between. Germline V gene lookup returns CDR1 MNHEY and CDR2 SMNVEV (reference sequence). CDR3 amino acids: CASRDIETQYF. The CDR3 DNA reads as TGTGCCAGCCGGGACATAGAGACCCAGTACTTC.

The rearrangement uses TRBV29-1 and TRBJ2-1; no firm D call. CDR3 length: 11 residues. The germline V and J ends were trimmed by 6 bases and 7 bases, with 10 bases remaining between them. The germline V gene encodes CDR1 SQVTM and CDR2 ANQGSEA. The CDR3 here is CSVTPRNEQFF. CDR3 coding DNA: TGCAGCGTGACCCCTCGGAATGAGCAGTTCTTC.

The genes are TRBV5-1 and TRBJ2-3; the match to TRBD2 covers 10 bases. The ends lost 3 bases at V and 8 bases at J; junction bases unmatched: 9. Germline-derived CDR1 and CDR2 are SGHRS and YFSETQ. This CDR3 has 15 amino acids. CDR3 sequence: CASSSPGTSVGTQYF. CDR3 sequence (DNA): TGCGCCAGCAGCTCCCCCGGGACTAGCGTGGGTACGCAGTATTTT.

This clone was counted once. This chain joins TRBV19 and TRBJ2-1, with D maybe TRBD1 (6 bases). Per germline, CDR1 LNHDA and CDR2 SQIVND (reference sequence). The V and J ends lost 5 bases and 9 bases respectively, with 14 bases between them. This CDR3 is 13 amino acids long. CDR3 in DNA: TGTGCCAGTAGTTCCGACAGGCTCCGTGAGCAGTTCTTC. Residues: CASSSDRLREQFF.

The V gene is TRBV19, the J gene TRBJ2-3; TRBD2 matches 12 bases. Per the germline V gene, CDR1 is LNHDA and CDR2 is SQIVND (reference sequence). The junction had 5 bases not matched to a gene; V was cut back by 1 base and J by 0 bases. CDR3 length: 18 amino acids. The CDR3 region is CASSIVLAGGFSTDTQYF. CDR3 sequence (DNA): TGTGCCAGTAGTATAGTTCTAGCGGGGGGGTTTAGCACAGATACGCAGTATTTT. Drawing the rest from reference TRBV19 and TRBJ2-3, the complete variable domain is DGGITQSPKYLFRKEGQNVTLSCEQNLNHDAMYWYRQDPGQGLRLIYYSQIVNDFQKGDIAEGYSVSREKKESFPLTVTSAQKNPTAFYLCASSIVLAGGFSTDTQYFGPGTRLTVL.

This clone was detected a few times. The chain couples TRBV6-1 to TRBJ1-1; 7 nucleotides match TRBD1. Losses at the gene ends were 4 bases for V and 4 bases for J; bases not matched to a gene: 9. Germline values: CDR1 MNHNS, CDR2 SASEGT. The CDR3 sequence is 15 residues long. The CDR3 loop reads CASSGLRTGSTEAFF. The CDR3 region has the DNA TGTGCCAGCAGTGGACTTCGGACAGGCAGCACTGAAGCTTTCTTT.

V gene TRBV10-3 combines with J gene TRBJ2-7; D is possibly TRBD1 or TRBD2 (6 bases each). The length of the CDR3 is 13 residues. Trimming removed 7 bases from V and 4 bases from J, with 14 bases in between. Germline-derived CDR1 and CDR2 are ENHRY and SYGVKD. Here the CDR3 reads CAINRGTSYEQYF. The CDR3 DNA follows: TGTGCCATCAATCGGGGGACATCTTACGAGCAGTACTTC.

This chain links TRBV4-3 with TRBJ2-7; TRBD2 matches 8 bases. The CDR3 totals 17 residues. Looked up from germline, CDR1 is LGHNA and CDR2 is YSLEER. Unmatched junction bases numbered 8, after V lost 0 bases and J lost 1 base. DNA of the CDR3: TGCGCCAGCAGCCAAGAGGGTAGCGGGAACCCTTCCTACGAGCAGTACTTC. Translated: CASSQEGSGNPSYEQYF.

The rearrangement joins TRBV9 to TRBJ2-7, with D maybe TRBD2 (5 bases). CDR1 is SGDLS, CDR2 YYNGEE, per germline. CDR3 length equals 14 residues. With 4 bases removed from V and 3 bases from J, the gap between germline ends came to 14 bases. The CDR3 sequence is CASSSTGRGYEQYF. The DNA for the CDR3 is TGTGCCAGCAGCAGTACTGGTCGGGGCTACGAGCAGTACTTC.

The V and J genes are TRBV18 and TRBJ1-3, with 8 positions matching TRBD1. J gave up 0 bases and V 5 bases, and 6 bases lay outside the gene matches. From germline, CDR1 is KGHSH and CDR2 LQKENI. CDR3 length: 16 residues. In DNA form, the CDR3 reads TGTGCCAGCTCAACCGACAGGGGACTCTCTGGAAACACCATATATTTT. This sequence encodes CASSTDRGLSGNTIYF.

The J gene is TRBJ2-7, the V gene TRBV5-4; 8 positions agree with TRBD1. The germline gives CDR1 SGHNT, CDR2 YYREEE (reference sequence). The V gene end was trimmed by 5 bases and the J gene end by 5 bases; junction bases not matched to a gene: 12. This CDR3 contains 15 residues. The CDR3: CASSSASGGRHEQYF. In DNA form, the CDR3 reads TGTGCCAGCAGTTCGGCCTCAGGGGGCAGACACGAGCAGTACTTC.

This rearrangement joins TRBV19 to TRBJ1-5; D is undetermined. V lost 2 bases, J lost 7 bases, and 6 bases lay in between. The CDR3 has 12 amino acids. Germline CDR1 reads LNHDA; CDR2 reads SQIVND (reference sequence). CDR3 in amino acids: CASSIQEQPQHF. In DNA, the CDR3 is TGTGCCAGTAGTATACAGGAGCAGCCCCAGCATTTT. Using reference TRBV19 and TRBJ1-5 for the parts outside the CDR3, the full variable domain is DGGITQSPKYLFRKEGQNVTLSCEQNLNHDAMYWYRQDPGQGLRLIYYSQIVNDFQKGDIAEGYSVSREKKESFPLTVTSAQKNPTAFYLCASSIQEQPQHFGDGTRLSIL.

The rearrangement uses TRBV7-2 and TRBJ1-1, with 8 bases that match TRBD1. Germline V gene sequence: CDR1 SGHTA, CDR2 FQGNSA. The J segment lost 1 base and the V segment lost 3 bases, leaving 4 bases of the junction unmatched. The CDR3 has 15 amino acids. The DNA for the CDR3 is TGTGCCAGCAGCTTTACAGGGGGTAAGAACACTGAAGCTTTCTTT. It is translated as CASSFTGGKNTEAFF.